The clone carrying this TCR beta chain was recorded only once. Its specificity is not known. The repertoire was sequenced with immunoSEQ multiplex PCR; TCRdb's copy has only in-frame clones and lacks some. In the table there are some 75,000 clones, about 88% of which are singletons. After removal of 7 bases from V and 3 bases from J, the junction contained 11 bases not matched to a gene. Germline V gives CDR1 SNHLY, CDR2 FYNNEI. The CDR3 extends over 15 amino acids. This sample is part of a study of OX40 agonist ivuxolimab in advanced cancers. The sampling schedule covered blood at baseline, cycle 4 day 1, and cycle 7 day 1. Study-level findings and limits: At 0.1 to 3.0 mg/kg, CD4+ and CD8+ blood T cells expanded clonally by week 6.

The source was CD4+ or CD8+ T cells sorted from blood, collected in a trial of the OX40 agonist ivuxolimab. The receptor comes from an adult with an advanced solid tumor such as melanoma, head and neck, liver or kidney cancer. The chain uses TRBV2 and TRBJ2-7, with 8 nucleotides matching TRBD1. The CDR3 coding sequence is TGTGCCAGCATATCAGTTCCCGGGACAGGCTACGAGCAGTACTTC. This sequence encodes CASISVPGTGYEQYF.